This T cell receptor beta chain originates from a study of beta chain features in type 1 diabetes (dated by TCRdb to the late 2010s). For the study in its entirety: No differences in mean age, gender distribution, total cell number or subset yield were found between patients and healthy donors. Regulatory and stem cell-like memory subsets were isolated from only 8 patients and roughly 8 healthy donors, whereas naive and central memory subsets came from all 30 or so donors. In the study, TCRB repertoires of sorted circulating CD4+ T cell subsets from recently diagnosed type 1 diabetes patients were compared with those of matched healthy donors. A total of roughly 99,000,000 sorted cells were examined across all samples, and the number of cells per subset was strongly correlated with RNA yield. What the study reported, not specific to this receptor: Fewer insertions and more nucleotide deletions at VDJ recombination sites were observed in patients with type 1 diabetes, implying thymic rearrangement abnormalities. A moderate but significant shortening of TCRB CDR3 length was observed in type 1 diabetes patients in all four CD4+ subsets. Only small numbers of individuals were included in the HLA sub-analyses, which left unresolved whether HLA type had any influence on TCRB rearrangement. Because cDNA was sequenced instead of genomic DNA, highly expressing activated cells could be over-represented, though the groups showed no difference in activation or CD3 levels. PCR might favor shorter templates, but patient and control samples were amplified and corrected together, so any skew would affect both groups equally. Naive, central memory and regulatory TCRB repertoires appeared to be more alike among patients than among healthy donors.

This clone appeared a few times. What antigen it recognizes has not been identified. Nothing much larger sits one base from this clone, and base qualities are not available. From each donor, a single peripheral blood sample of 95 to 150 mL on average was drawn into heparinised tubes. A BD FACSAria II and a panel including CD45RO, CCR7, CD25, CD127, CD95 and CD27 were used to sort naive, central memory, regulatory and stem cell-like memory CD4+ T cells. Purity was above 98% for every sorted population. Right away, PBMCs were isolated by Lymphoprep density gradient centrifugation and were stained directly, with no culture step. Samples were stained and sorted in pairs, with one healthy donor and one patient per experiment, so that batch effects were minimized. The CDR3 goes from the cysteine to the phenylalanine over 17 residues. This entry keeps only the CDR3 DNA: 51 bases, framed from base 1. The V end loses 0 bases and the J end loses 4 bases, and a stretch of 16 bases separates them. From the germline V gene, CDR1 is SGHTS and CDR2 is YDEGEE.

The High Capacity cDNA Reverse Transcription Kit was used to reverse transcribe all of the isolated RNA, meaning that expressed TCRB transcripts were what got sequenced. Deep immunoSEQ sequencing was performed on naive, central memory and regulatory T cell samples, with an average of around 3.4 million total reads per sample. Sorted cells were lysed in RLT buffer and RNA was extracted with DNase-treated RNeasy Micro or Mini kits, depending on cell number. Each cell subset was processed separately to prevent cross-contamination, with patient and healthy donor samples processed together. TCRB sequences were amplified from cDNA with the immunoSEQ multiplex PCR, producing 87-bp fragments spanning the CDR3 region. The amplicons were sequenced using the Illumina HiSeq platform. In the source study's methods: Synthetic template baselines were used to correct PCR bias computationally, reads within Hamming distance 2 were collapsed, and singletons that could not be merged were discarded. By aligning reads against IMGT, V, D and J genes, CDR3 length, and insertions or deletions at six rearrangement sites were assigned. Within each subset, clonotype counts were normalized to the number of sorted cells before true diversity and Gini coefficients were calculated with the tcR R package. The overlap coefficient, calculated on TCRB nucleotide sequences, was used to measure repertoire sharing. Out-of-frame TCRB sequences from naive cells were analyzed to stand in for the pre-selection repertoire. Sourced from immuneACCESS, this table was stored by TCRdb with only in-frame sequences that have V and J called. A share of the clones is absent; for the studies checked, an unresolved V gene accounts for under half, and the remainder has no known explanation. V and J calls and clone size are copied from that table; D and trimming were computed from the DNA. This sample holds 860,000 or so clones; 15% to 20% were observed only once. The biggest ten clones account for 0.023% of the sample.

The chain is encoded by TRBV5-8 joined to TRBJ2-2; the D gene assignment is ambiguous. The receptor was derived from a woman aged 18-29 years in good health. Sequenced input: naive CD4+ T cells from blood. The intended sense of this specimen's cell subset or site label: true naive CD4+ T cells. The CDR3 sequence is CASSLAALSTSTGELFF. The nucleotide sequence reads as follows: TGTGCCAGCAGCTTGGCTGCTCTAAGTACGAGCACCGGGGAGCTGTTTTTT.